The 14 T cell receptor beta chains below come from one sample, sequenced in a study of blood T cell repertoires in COVID-19. Repertoires were generated with immunoSEQ multiplex PCR, while TCRdb's copy carries only in-frame clones and drops some. This table holds approximately 270,000 clones, 75% to 90% found once. The source material was peripheral blood. The origin of the receptors is a man between 25 and 39 years old with acute or convalescent COVID-19.

The rearrangement links TRBV18 to TRBJ1-2; TRBD1 aligns across 9 bases. Germline V gives CDR1 KGHSH, CDR2 LQKENI. This CDR3 is 17 amino acids long. V dropped 3 bases and J dropped 9; count of bases not matched to a gene: 17. CDR3 sequence: CASSPGTGNLLVRSYTF. CDR3 in DNA: TGTGCCAGCTCACCTGGGACAGGGAATCTTTTGGTTCGAAGCTACACCTTC.

V is TRBV7-3 and J is TRBJ2-1; 7 bases fit TRBD1. The CDR3 covers 14 residues. CDR1 is SGHTA and CDR2 is FQGTGA in the germline V gene. The junction had 11 bases not matched to a gene; V was cut back by 6 bases and J by 9 bases. The CDR3: CASSKGAAAGEQFF. CDR3 coding DNA: TGTGCCAGCAGTAAGGGGGCAGCGGCCGGTGAGCAGTTCTTC.

This chain uses TRBV28 with TRBJ1-6; D is possibly TRBD1 (5 bases). V lost 7 bases to trimming and J lost 7 bases, with 14 bases between them. CDR1 and CDR2 from the germline V gene are MDHEN and SYDVKM. The CDR3 loop spans 14 amino acids. The chain's CDR3 is CASTNQGRNSPLHF. The DNA for the CDR3 is TGTGCCAGCACCAATCAGGGTAGGAATTCACCCCTCCACTTT. Full variable domain (missing parts from reference TRBV28 and TRBJ1-6): DVKVTQSSRYLVKRTGEKVFLECVQDMDHENMFWYRQDPGLGLRLIYFSYDVKMKEKGDIPEGYSVSREKKERFSLILESASTNQTSMYLCASTNQGRNSPLHFGNGTRLTVT.

The gene calls are TRBV2 and TRBJ1-5, with 8 bases that match TRBD1. Germline V CDR1 and CDR2: SNHLY, FYNNEI. Trimming removed 5 bases from V and 2 bases from J; junction bases left unmatched: 5. The CDR3 consists of 15 residues. The CDR3 DNA reads TGTGCCAGCAGTTTCGACAGGGGAGGCAATCAGCCCCAGCATTTT. Protein product: CASSFDRGGNQPQHF.

This chain connects TRBV7-6 to TRBJ2-5; D is unresolved. Trimming shortened V by 1 base and J by 1 base, and 4 bases separated the two germline ends. The CDR3 spans 13 residues. CDR1 and CDR2 from the germline V gene are SGHVS and FNYEAQ. The DNA for the CDR3 is TGTGCCAGCAGCTTAGTGAGCCAAGAGACCCAGTACTTC. Translated: CASSLVSQETQYF.

This rearrangement joins TRBV11-3 to TRBJ2-6; weak D call: TRBD2 (5 bases). V was trimmed by 5 bases and J by 4 bases, leaving 12 bases between them. CDR1 is SGHNT, CDR2 YENEEA, per germline. The CDR3 is 15 amino acids. CDR3 nucleotide sequence: TGTGCCAGCAGCGACGGGATTGCGGGGGCCAACGTCCTGACTTTC. Its translation is CASSDGIAGANVLTF.

This chain joins TRBV25-1 and TRBJ1-1; D may be TRBD1 (6 bases). V was cut by 1 base and J by 0 bases, with 18 bases left in between. Germline loops: CDR1 MGHDK, CDR2 SYGVNS. This CDR3 has 18 residues. CDR3 protein: CASSESSGGATLNTEAFF. As DNA, the CDR3 is TGTGCCAGCAGTGAATCCTCCGGGGGGGCCACATTGAACACTGAAGCTTTCTTT.

This clone appeared once. The chain couples TRBV4-2 to TRBJ2-3; 7 nucleotides align to TRBD2. Unmatched junction bases numbered 9, after V lost 0 bases and J lost 0 bases. The CDR3 has 18 amino acids. Per the germline V gene, CDR1 is LGHNA and CDR2 is YNFKEQ. Written as DNA, the CDR3 is TGTGCCAGCAGCCAAGAAGGAGGGAATAGCGGGAGCACAGATACGCAGTATTTT. Translation: CASSQEGGNSGSTDTQYF.

Only one count was recorded for this clone. This chain connects TRBV30 to TRBJ1-1; D ambiguous. The V end lost 3 bases, the J end lost 7 bases, and 15 bases lay between the germline ends. Germline CDR1 is GTSNPN and CDR2 is SVGIG (reference sequence). CDR3 length: 13 amino acids. The CDR3 nucleotides read TGTGCCTGGAGCCCTACGATCGGGGTTGAAGCTTTCTTT. It specifies CAWSPTIGVEAFF.

This sequence joins TRBV29-1 and TRBJ1-2; D remains ambiguous. V shed 7 bases and J shed 2 bases, with 17 bases lying between them. This CDR3 has 14 residues. Looked up from germline, CDR1 is SQVTM and CDR2 is ANQGSEA. The CDR3 nucleotides are TGCAGCGCTTTGGAGGAAGGGAGAAACTATGGCTACACCTTC. The encoded protein is CSALEEGRNYGYTF.

The chain recombines TRBV27 with TRBJ2-2; TRBD1 is a possible D gene (5 bases). Per germline, CDR1 MNHEY and CDR2 SMNVEV (reference sequence). This CDR3 spans 15 amino acids. V dropped 4 bases and J dropped 6 bases, with 15 bases sitting between them. In nucleotides, the CDR3 is TGTGCCAGCAGTTCCCAGGGTACCGGACCCGGGGAGCTGTTTTTT. Protein product: CASSSQGTGPGELFF.

This rearrangement joins TRBV2 to TRBJ2-7; tentative D call: TRBD1 (5 bases). Per germline, CDR1 SNHLY and CDR2 FYNNEI. V was cut by 6 bases and J by 2 bases, with 14 bases left in between. The CDR3 loop spans 14 amino acids. The CDR3 loop is CASSFDRQPYEQYF. The CDR3 DNA reads TGTGCCAGCAGCTTTGACAGACAGCCCTACGAGCAGTACTTC.

V is TRBV2 and J is TRBJ2-5, with 14 nucleotides matching TRBD2. J gave up 6 bases and V 7 bases, and 10 bases lay outside the gene matches. Per the germline V gene, CDR1 is SNHLY and CDR2 is FYNNEI. The CDR3 covers 16 residues. The CDR3 DNA follows: TGTGCCAGCACCCTAGGACTAGCGGGGGGTGGAAAGACCCAGTACTTC. This sequence encodes CASTLGLAGGGKTQYF.

The V call is TRBV5-1, the J call TRBJ2-1; D uncertain. The V and J ends lost 1 base and 5 bases respectively, with 13 bases between them. The CDR3 is 15 residues long. The germline V gene has CDR1 SGHRS and CDR2 YFSETQ. The CDR3 region has the DNA TGCGCCAGCAGCTTGAACGGGTTTTCACACAATGAGCAGTTCTTC. Its protein product is CASSLNGFSHNEQFF.